A single sample is the source of the 30 T cell receptor beta chains below, sequenced in a study of blood T cells in healthy people across ages. For the second PCR, which ran for roughly 6 to 12 cycles, a sample-barcoded 5' primer and a J-beta primer mix were used. TCRdb ran MiXCR on the 5' RACE reads and lists one entry per CDR3 protein. The repertoire holds approximately 800,000 distinct CDR3 sequences, with under 30% as singletons. The data were also submitted as part of a second study, on T cells of mothers and their children.

The specimen sequenced was blood. These receptors were collected from a boy between 10 and 17 years old in good health.

This clonotype turned up a few times. The V and J genes are TRBV10-2 and TRBJ2-5, with a tentative D call TRBD2 (6 bases). TRBJ2-7 explains the end of the DNA better; the J call may be wrong. CDR3 length equals 14 residues. Germline CDR1 and CDR2: WSHSY and SAAADI. The chain's CDR3 is CASFPGAGNYEQYF. The CDR3 nucleotides are TGCGCCAGTTTTCCCGGTGCGGGGAACTACGAGCAGTACTTC.

This clonotype showed up just a few times. The CDR3 DNA is TGTGCCAGCAGCTTAACTAGCGGGGGACCTTTGGATGAGCAGTTCTTC. It codes for CASSLTSGGPLDEQFF. The chain uses TRBV7-9 and TRBJ2-1; 11 nucleotides line up with TRBD2. CDR3 length: 16 amino acids. V was clipped by 2 bases and J by 8 bases; unmatched bases: 8. Looked up from germline, CDR1 is SEHNR and CDR2 is FQNEAQ (reference sequence).

This clonotype came up a few times. This sequence joins TRBV5-1 and TRBJ1-1; 7 nucleotides align to TRBD1. The J segment lost 0 bases and the V segment lost 3 bases, leaving 2 bases of the junction unmatched. The length of the CDR3 is 14 residues. Germline V CDR1 and CDR2: SGHRS, YFSETQ. The CDR3 loop reads CASSSGQLNTEAFF. The CDR3 coding sequence is TGCGCCAGCAGCTCGGGACAGTTGAACACTGAAGCTTTCTTT.

V usage is TRBV9 and J usage is TRBJ2-5; D unclear. CDR3 length: 16 residues. Looked up from germline, CDR1 is SGDLS and CDR2 is YYNGEE. Trimming left V 2 bases short and J 3 bases short, with 17 bases between. CDR3 coding DNA: TGTGCCAGCAGCGTCGTCTTGCCGGGCCTGGAAGAGACCCAGTACTTC. This encodes CASSVVLPGLEETQYF.

The DNA for the CDR3 is TGTGCCAGCAGCTTAGTGTGGCTAGCGGGGGGCAATGAGCAGTTCTTC. It is translated as CASSLVWLAGGNEQFF. The chain carries TRBV7-3 and TRBJ2-5; 11 bases match TRBD2. The tail of the sequence fits TRBJ2-1 better, so the J call may be wrong. The CDR3 extends over 16 amino acids. Germline CDR1 reads SGHTA; CDR2 reads FQGTGA.

This rearrangement joins TRBV25-1 to TRBJ2-5; 9 bases fit TRBD1. CDR1 MGHDK and CDR2 SYGVNS come from the germline V gene. CDR3 length equals 17 residues. J was trimmed by 1 base and V by 5 bases; bases with no gene match: 11. The CDR3 nucleotides are TGTGCCAGCAGTCATTTCGACAGGGGGTCATTCCAAGAGACCCAGTACTTC. This encodes CASSHFDRGSFQETQYF. Looking up the rest from reference TRBV25-1 and TRBJ2-5 gives the full variable domain: EADIYQTPRYLVIGTGKKITLECSQTMGHDKMYWYQQDPGMELHLIHYSYGVNSTEKGDLSSESTVSRIRTEHFPLTLESARPSHTSQYLCASSHFDRGSFQETQYFGPGTRLLVL.

This clonotype has more than one count but fewer than ten. The V gene is TRBV29-1, the J gene TRBJ2-1; D is possibly TRBD2 (5 bases). The CDR3 is made up of 14 amino acids. Germline CDR1 SQVTM, CDR2 ANQGSEA. The germline V and J ends were trimmed by 4 bases and 1 base, with 11 bases remaining between them. CDR3 sequence reads: CSVAQWESYNEQFF. Here the CDR3 DNA reads TGCAGCGTTGCCCAGTGGGAGTCCTACAATGAGCAGTTCTTC.

This clonotype was seen only once. The chain joins TRBV20-1 to TRBJ1-4, with D unclear. Germline assignment: CDR1 DFQATT and CDR2 SNEGSKA (reference sequence). The CDR3 length is 15 residues. Trimming left V 3 bases short and J 8 bases short, with 19 bases between. CDR3 protein: CSASSHSRGNEKLFF. CDR3 nucleotides: TGCAGTGCTAGTAGCCACAGTCGAGGAAACGAAAAACTGTTTTTT.

In this sample, this clonotype turned up a few times. The chain recombines TRBV12-3 or TRBV12-4 with TRBJ2-5, with TRBD2 as a possible D gene (7 bases). V gave up 5 bases and J gave up 5 bases, with 21 bases separating them. This CDR3 has 16 amino acids. The CDR3 DNA reads as TGTGCCAGCAGTCCCCGGGGGGCGGGGAAAAGGGAGACCCAGTACTTC. It is translated as CASSPRGAGKRETQYF.

The chain joins TRBV20-1 to TRBJ2-7; D uncertain. V shed 3 bases and J shed 0 bases, with 12 bases lying between them. CDR3 length equals 14 residues. Germline assignment: CDR1 DFQATT and CDR2 SNEGSKA (reference sequence). CDR3 DNA sequence: TGCAGTGCTAGCGGTTCACCTGCCTCCTACGAGCAGTACTTC. This translates into CSASGSPASYEQYF.

The V gene is TRBV3-1, the J gene TRBJ2-5, with TRBD1 identical over 8 bases. The DNA end lines up better with TRBJ2-7; the J call may be wrong. Germline values: CDR1 LGHDT, CDR2 YNNKEL (reference sequence). The length of the CDR3 is 15 residues. The CDR3 reads CASSQPQGAKNEQYF. In nucleotides, the CDR3 is TGTGCCAGCAGCCAACCTCAGGGGGCGAAGAACGAGCAGTACTTC.

This chain uses TRBV25-1 with TRBJ1-5; D gene ambiguous. The ends were cut back, 3 bases at V and 7 bases at J, with 10 bases in the middle. Germline CDR1 and CDR2: MGHDK and SYGVNS. This CDR3 is built from 13 residues. CDR3 nucleotide sequence: TGTGCCAGCAGTGACAGCAGCTACCAGCCCCAGCATTTT. Translation gives CASSDSSYQPQHF.

The chain uses TRBV2 and TRBJ2-1; D is uncertain. CDR1 is SNHLY, CDR2 FYNNEI, per germline. This CDR3 region has 13 residues. V gave up 1 base and J gave up 4 bases, with 5 bases separating them. The CDR3 nucleotides read TGTGCCAGCAGTGAAGGCGGTTACAATGAGCAGTTCTTC. Residues: CASSEGGYNEQFF.

This clonotype was observed a few times. V is TRBV2 and J is TRBJ2-2, with D perhaps TRBD1 or TRBD2 (5 bases each). The CDR3 is 14 residues long. Looked up from germline, CDR1 is SNHLY and CDR2 is FYNNEI. V lost 11 bases to trimming and J lost 1 base, with 14 bases between them. The CDR3 nucleotides are TGTGCCGGGTTAGGGACGGGGAACACCGGGGAGCTGTTTTTT. The encoded protein is CAGLGTGNTGELFF.

This clonotype was counted only a few times. The V call is TRBV7-9, the J call TRBJ2-5, with no clear D. The CDR3 totals 12 residues. The germline V and J ends were trimmed by 7 bases and 1 base, with 7 bases remaining between them. Germline lookup yields CDR1 SEHNR and CDR2 FQNEAQ (reference sequence). CDR3 residues: CASTTPQETQYF. DNA of the CDR3: TGTGCCAGCACAACTCCCCAAGAGACCCAGTACTTC.

The J gene is TRBJ1-1, the V gene TRBV24-1; D is undetermined. CDR1 and CDR2 (germline): KGHDR, SFDVKD. The V end was cut by 4 bases, the J end by 1 base, with 15 bases between. This CDR3 spans 16 amino acids. CDR3 sequence reads: CATSDQGLDPNTEAFF. Written as DNA, the CDR3 is TGTGCCACCAGTGACCAAGGATTAGATCCGAACACTGAAGCTTTCTTT.

The rearrangement joins TRBV6-8 to TRBJ2-2; TRBD2 matches at 7 bases. This CDR3 contains 13 residues. The J segment lost 7 bases and the V segment lost 11 bases, leaving 10 bases of the junction unmatched. Per the germline V gene, CDR1 is MNHGY and CDR2 is SAAAGT. The CDR3 DNA reads TGTGCCGCCGAAAGCGGGGATGGCGGGGAGCTGTTTTTT. This sequence encodes CAAESGDGGELFF.

This clonotype appeared a few times. This sequence joins TRBV9 and TRBJ1-1; D gene unclear. This CDR3 has 13 residues. Per germline, CDR1 SGDLS and CDR2 YYNGEE. Deletions cut 1 base from V and 4 bases from J, with 8 bases between. The CDR3 bases are TGTGCCAGCAGCGTAAGCCCAAGCACTGAAGCTTTCTTT. Encoded protein: CASSVSPSTEAFF.

The J gene is TRBJ2-5, the V gene TRBV20-1; D is perhaps TRBD1 (5 bases). The end of the DNA is better explained by TRBJ2-7, so the J call may be wrong. Germline V gene data show CDR1 as DFQATT and CDR2 as SNEGSKA (reference sequence). The CDR3 is 12 residues long. In DNA form, the CDR3 reads TGCAGTGCTAGAGACATGACAGACGAGCAGTACTTC. Translated: CSARDMTDEQYF.

This clonotype showed up just a few times. The V and J genes are TRBV5-5 and TRBJ1-1, with D tentatively TRBD1 (6 bases). This CDR3 comprises 15 residues. Germline values: CDR1 SGHKS, CDR2 YYEKEE (reference sequence). Trimming took 1 base from V and 9 from J, leaving 19 bases between them. CDR3 nucleotides: TGTGCCAGCAGCTTGTTTGTAGAGTCGGGGGCGCAAGCTTTCTTT. Translated: CASSLFVESGAQAFF.

The sample holds a few counts of this clonotype. The rearrangement links TRBV5-4 to TRBJ2-1; maybe TRBD1 (6 bases). Germline assignment: CDR1 SGHNT and CDR2 YYREEE (reference sequence). The V end was cut by 1 base, the J end by 0 bases, with 11 bases between. The CDR3 is made up of 16 amino acids. CDR3 region: CASSLPGTTSYNEQFF. In DNA form, the CDR3 reads TGTGCCAGCAGCTTGCCAGGGACAACCTCCTACAATGAGCAGTTCTTC.

This clonotype has just a few counts. V and J are TRBV5-5 and TRBJ2-5, with 7 bases aligning to TRBD2. With 0 bases clipped from V and 1 base from J, the junction kept 3 bases outside the gene matches. The CDR3 length is 15 residues. Per germline, CDR1 SGHKS and CDR2 YYEKEE (reference sequence). The CDR3 region has the DNA TGTGCCAGCAGCTTGGGAGCGGGGTTCCAAGAGACCCAGTACTTC. The encoded protein is CASSLGAGFQETQYF.

This sequence joins TRBV5-1 and TRBJ1-1; D may be TRBD1 (6 bases). Germline lookup yields CDR1 SGHRS and CDR2 YFSETQ. V lost 4 bases and J 8 bases, leaving 15 bases between the germline ends. The CDR3 is made up of 13 amino acids. The CDR3 coding sequence is TGCGCCAGCAGCGCAACAGGGTACGAAGAAGCTTTCTTT. Translated, it gives CASSATGYEEAFF.

V is TRBV5-1 and J is TRBJ2-5; 10 positions match TRBD2. With 0 bases clipped from V and 4 bases from J, the junction kept 9 bases outside the gene matches. CDR1 SGHRS and CDR2 YFSETQ come from the germline V gene. CDR3 size: 17 residues. In DNA form, the CDR3 reads TGCGCCAGCAGCTTGGTGGGACTAGCGTCGAGGGGAGAGACCCAGTACTTC. Encoded protein: CASSLVGLASRGETQYF.

This clonotype was counted a few times. As DNA, the CDR3 is TGTGCCTGGAGCGAGACAGGGCGGGAAGAGACCCAGTACTTC. Translation: CAWSETGREETQYF. This chain links TRBV30 with TRBJ2-1, with 7 nucleotides matching TRBD1. The closer fit of TRBJ2-5 to the DNA end suggests the J call may be wrong. This CDR3 is 14 amino acids long. Germline CDR1 and CDR2: GTSNPN and SVGIG (reference sequence).

J is TRBJ2-5 and V is TRBV15; the D gene could be TRBD1 or TRBD2 (5 bases each). The CDR3 consists of 17 residues. Germline V lookup: CDR1 LNHNV, CDR2 YYDKDF (reference sequence). Trimming took 2 bases from V and 2 from J, leaving 18 bases between them. CDR3 protein: CATSRKGRRTGQETQYF. CDR3 DNA: TGTGCCACCAGCAGAAAGGGACGTAGAACGGGACAAGAGACCCAGTACTTC.

This chain connects TRBV20-1 to TRBJ1-1; 7 nucleotides line up with TRBD1. The germline CDR1 and CDR2 sequences are DFQATT and SNEGSKA (reference sequence). The CDR3 has 14 residues. The V gene end was trimmed by 8 bases and the J gene end by 1 base; junction bases not matched to a gene: 10. The CDR3 DNA reads as TGCAGTTTCTTTCCGGGACAGCAGAACACTGAAGCTTTCTTT. Translated: CSFFPGQQNTEAFF.

The chain links TRBV4-1 to TRBJ1-3, with 7 bases fitting TRBD1. This CDR3 spans 15 amino acids. V gave up 4 bases and J gave up 4 bases; unmatched junction bases: 7. The germline V gene has CDR1 MGHRA and CDR2 YSYEKL. The CDR3: CASSPRQGAGNTIYF. The CDR3 DNA reads TGCGCCAGCAGCCCGAGACAGGGAGCAGGAAACACCATATATTTT.

This chain links TRBV7-8 with TRBJ2-1; tentative D call: TRBD2 (6 bases). With 2 bases removed from V and 8 bases from J, the gap between germline ends came to 13 bases. This CDR3 is 14 amino acids long. Germline loops: CDR1 SGHVS, CDR2 FQNEAQ. CDR3 DNA sequence: TGTGCCAGCAGCTTAAGACTAGAGGGCGATGAGCAGTTCTTC. Protein: CASSLRLEGDEQFF.

A few counts support this clonotype. The rearrangement uses TRBV7-8 and TRBJ1-2; D not certain. The CDR3 is 12 residues long. CDR1 and CDR2 (germline): SGHVS, FQNEAQ. V was cut by 8 bases and J by 8 bases, with 15 bases left in between. CDR3 sequence: CASALGQEGYTF. In nucleotides, the CDR3 is TGTGCCAGCGCTTTGGGCCAGGAGGGCTACACCTTC.